This T cell receptor (beta chain) was documented in a study of beta chain features in type 1 diabetes (dated by TCRdb to 2016 to 2019). Looking at the study overall: Mean age, gender distribution, total cell number and subset yield were not different between patients and healthy donors. A total of around 110,000,000 sorted cells were examined across all samples, and RNA yield correlated strongly with the number of cells per subset. Regulatory and stem cell-like memory subsets were obtained from only 8 patients and about eight healthy donors, while naive and central memory subsets were obtained from all 30 or so donors. In the study, recently diagnosed type 1 diabetes patients and matched healthy donors were compared on the TCRB repertoires of their sorted circulating CD4+ T cell subsets. Study-wide conclusions, independent of this receptor: Because the HLA sub-analyses included only small numbers of individuals, any influence of HLA type on TCRB rearrangement was left unresolved. At VDJ recombination sites, patients with type 1 diabetes made fewer insertions and deleted more nucleotides, a pattern implying thymic rearrangement abnormalities. Shorter templates might be favored by PCR, yet because patient and control samples were amplified and corrected together, any such skew would affect both groups equally. Naive, central memory and regulatory TCRB repertoires appeared to be more alike among patients than among healthy donors. A moderate but significant shortening of TCRB CDR3 length was observed in type 1 diabetes patients in all four CD4+ subsets. Because cDNA rather than genomic DNA was sequenced, highly expressing activated cells could have been over-represented, although no difference in activation and CD3 levels was found between groups.

From a lookup of the germline V gene, CDR1 and CDR2 are LGHNA and YSLEER. The CDR3 contains 14 residues, cysteine and phenylalanine counted. CDR3 DNA is the only sequence kept; it has 42 bases, read in frame from the first base. V loses 3 bases at its end and J loses 6 bases; junction bases beyond the gene matches: 5. From each donor, a single peripheral blood sample of about 100 mL on average was drawn into heparinised tubes. A BD FACSAria II and a panel including CD45RO, CCR7, CD25, CD127, CD95 and CD27 were used to sort naive, central memory, regulatory and stem cell-like memory CD4+ T cells. All sorted populations exceeded 95% purity. PBMCs were separated immediately by Lymphoprep density gradient centrifugation and were stained directly, without being cultured. So that batch effects would be minimized, each experiment stained and sorted samples in pairs, pairing one healthy donor with one patient.

The entire isolated RNA was reverse transcribed using the High Capacity cDNA Reverse Transcription Kit, and thus expressed TCRB transcripts were sequenced. Naive, central memory and regulatory T cell samples underwent deep immunoSEQ sequencing, averaging approximately 3.3 million total reads per sample. Sorted cells were lysed in RLT buffer and RNA was extracted with DNase-treated RNeasy Micro or Mini kits, depending on cell number. To prevent cross-contamination, every cell subset was processed on its own, while patient and healthy donor samples were processed together. The immunoSEQ multiplex PCR was used to amplify TCRB sequences from cDNA, yielding 87-bp fragments that span the CDR3 region. Amplicons were sequenced on the Illumina HiSeq platform. Per the source publication's procedure: PCR bias was corrected computationally using synthetic template baselines, and reads within Hamming distance 2 were collapsed, with unmergeable singletons discarded. Reads were aligned to IMGT to assign V, D and J genes, CDR3 length, and insertions or deletions at six rearrangement sites. Within each subset, clonotype counts were normalized to the number of sorted cells before true diversity and Gini coefficients were calculated with the tcR R package. The overlap coefficient, calculated on TCRB nucleotide sequences, was used to quantify repertoire sharing. As a proxy for the pre-selection repertoire, out-of-frame TCRB sequences from naive cells were analyzed. TCRdb mirrors the immuneACCESS table, restricted to in-frame sequences. Some clones are absent from its copies; in checked studies, under half trace to an unresolved V gene, and the reason for the others is unknown. V and J calls and clone size are those listed in that table; D and trimming were worked out from the DNA. The sample table holds around 350,000 clones, of which around 12% were seen once. The ten largest clonotypes hold approximately 0.015% of the sample.

This clone came up a few times. It lacks a known antigen. No quality values exist for individual bases; no much larger clone is one base distant. The sample consisted of naive CD4+ T cells from blood. What the cell subset or site label conveys for this sample: true naive CD4+ T cells. This receptor was identified in a young man in good health. The sequence joins TRBV4-3 to TRBJ1-5; the central 7 bases match TRBD1. CDR3 reads: CASSQTGRAQPQHF. The DNA reads TGCGCCAGCAGCCAGACAGGGCGGGCTCAGCCCCAGCATTTT.